A single sample is the source of the 6 T cell receptor beta chains below, sequenced in a study of blood T cells in healthy people across ages. Through a sample-barcoded 5' primer and a J-beta primer mix, a second PCR was run for about 7 to 12 cycles. Each CDR3 protein is one row after TCRdb ran MiXCR on the 5' RACE reads. The repertoire has around 1,000,000 distinct CDR3 sequences, approximately 26% of them found once; the top ten carry 0.75%. These data were also filed under a second study, of T cells of mothers and their children.

Sequenced: blood. The origin of the receptors is a girl aged 2-10 years in good health.

The genes are TRBV5-1 and TRBJ2-7, with 7 bases aligning to TRBD1. Unmatched junction bases numbered 6, after V lost 0 bases and J lost 3 bases. The CDR3 is 15 amino acids. The germline gives CDR1 SGHRS, CDR2 YFSETQ. CDR3 sequence: CASSLEEGGGYEQYF. CDR3 bases: TGCGCCAGCAGCTTGGAGGAAGGGGGCGGCTACGAGCAGTACTTC. Using reference TRBV5-1 and TRBJ2-7 for the parts outside the CDR3, the full variable domain is KAGVTQTPRYLIKTRGQQVTLSCSPISGHRSVSWYQQTPGQGLQFLFEYFSETQRNKGNFPGRFSGRQFSNSRSEMNVSTLELGDSALYLCASSLEEGGGYEQYFGPGTRLTVT.

This clonotype was counted between two and nine times. The chain joins TRBV6-5 to TRBJ1-1; D is unresolved. CDR1 is MNHEY and CDR2 is SVGAGI in the germline V gene. Trimming stripped 6 bases from V and 9 bases from J, with 14 bases between. CDR3 length: 12 amino acids. CDR3 bases: TGTGCCAGCAGCCGAGGCTTAGAAAAAGCTTTCTTT. Amino acids: CASSRGLEKAFF.

This chain joins TRBV7-3 and TRBJ2-3, with 9 bases aligning to TRBD2. Germline V gene lookup returns CDR1 SGHTA and CDR2 FQGTGA. After removal of 4 bases from V and 2 bases from J, the junction contained 4 bases not matched to a gene. The CDR3 covers 15 residues. In DNA, the CDR3 is TGTGCCAGCAGCTCTAGCGGGGTTCTCACAGATACGCAGTATTTT. Encoded protein: CASSSSGVLTDTQYF.

This clonotype was seen more than once but under ten times. The chain links TRBV7-3 to TRBJ2-1, with D maybe TRBD2 (6 bases). This CDR3 has 15 residues. Trimming removed 2 bases at V and 4 bases at J, with 12 bases between. The germline gives CDR1 SGHTA, CDR2 FQGTGA. The CDR3 region is CASSLSVGGYNEQFF. The CDR3 bases are TGTGCCAGCAGCTTATCCGTCGGGGGATACAATGAGCAGTTCTTC.

J is TRBJ2-1 and V is TRBV27; 9 bases are shared with TRBD2. This CDR3 contains 13 residues. The V segment lost 8 bases and the J segment 9 bases; nucleotides outside the gene matches: 8. Per the germline V gene, CDR1 is MNHEY and CDR2 is SMNVEV (reference sequence). For the CDR3, the DNA is TGTGCCAGCTCGCTAGCGGGGATCGGTGAGCAGTTCTTC. Its protein product is CASSLAGIGEQFF.

The V call is TRBV3-1, the J call TRBJ2-1; TRBD1 matches 8 bases. Germline trimming cut 4 bases from V and 8 bases from J; bases unmatched to any gene: 10. The CDR3 spans 15 residues. Germline CDR1 is LGHDT and CDR2 is YNNKEL (reference sequence). The CDR3 reads CASSPEGQALDEQFF. CDR3 in DNA: TGTGCCAGCAGCCCCGAGGGACAGGCCCTTGATGAGCAGTTCTTC.